The rows below give T cell receptor beta chains drawn from one sample of a study of T-cell memory formation after mild COVID-19. Using its own MiXCR run on the 5' RACE reads, TCRdb lists one record per CDR3 protein. The sample has about 440,000 distinct CDR3 sequences, 20% seen once. The specimen sequenced was PBMCs or a T cell subset sorted from them (not recorded which). The receptor set was obtained from an adult woman who had mild COVID-19 (a few samples of this study predate the infection). Cell type and time point are not known. Each CDR3 is given with its conserved first and last residue. A D gene is named only where the DNA matches it firmly. Where a row states a size, it is once, few, many or the class of an expanded clone; other rows omit it.

CDR3 DNA: TGCAGTGCTCTGACTTGGGAACAAGAGACCCAGTACTTC
CDR3 protein: CSALTWEQETQYF
D gene: .
clone size: .
V gene: TRBV20-1
J gene: TRBJ2-5

CDR3 DNA: TGCAGTGCTAGAGGACAGGGAGTATCCTCTCCTAACTATGGCTACACCTTC
CDR3 protein: CSARGQGVSSPNYGYTF
D gene: TRBD1
clone size: .
V gene: TRBV20-1
J gene: TRBJ1-2

CDR3 DNA: TGTGCCAGCAGCTCGCAGGGACAGGGGGATGGCTACACCTTC
CDR3 protein: CASSSQGQGDGYTF
D gene: TRBD1
clone size: .
V gene: TRBV7-9
J gene: TRBJ1-2

CDR3 DNA: TGCGCCAGCAGCATGGGACGGGCTAATTCACCCCTCCACTTT
CDR3 protein: CASSMGRANSPLHF
D gene: .
clone size: few
V gene: TRBV5-1
J gene: TRBJ1-6

CDR3 DNA: TGCGCCAGCAGCGGAGACTCGCCGGGCGAGCAGTACTTC
CDR3 protein: CASSGDSPGEQYF
D gene: .
clone size: .
V gene: TRBV5-1
J gene: TRBJ2-7

CDR3 DNA: TGTGCCAGCAGCCTGGAGTACAACAGATATAATTCACCCCTCCACTTT
CDR3 protein: CASSLEYNRYNSPLHF
D gene: .
clone size: few
V gene: TRBV7-2
J gene: TRBJ1-6

CDR3 DNA: TGCGCCAGCAGCCAAGATCCAGGGAAATACGAGCAGTACTTC
CDR3 protein: CASSQDPGKYEQYF
D gene: .
clone size: few
V gene: TRBV4-1
J gene: TRBJ2-7

CDR3 DNA: TGTGCCAGCAGCTTCCTAGCGGGGGGCGGGACAGATACGCAGTATTTT
CDR3 protein: CASSFLAGGGTDTQYF
D gene: TRBD2
clone size: many
V gene: TRBV7-2
J gene: TRBJ2-3

CDR3 DNA: TGTGCCAGCAGCGCGGGAGGGGACCCTAGCACAGATACGCAGTATTTT
CDR3 protein: CASSAGGDPSTDTQYF
D gene: TRBD2
clone size: .
V gene: TRBV9
J gene: TRBJ2-3

CDR3 DNA: TGCGCCAGCAGCCAAGGTTTTGGATTTGAGCAGTTCTTC
CDR3 protein: CASSQGFGFEQFF
D gene: .
clone size: .
V gene: TRBV4-3
J gene: TRBJ2-1

CDR3 DNA: TGTGCCAGCAGCCAAACCGTCTACGAGCAGTACTTC
CDR3 protein: CASSQTVYEQYF
D gene: .
clone size: few
V gene: TRBV5-6
J gene: TRBJ2-7

CDR3 DNA: TGTGCCAGCAGTGGGGGGACAGGGGTCCACGAGCAGTACTTC
CDR3 protein: CASSGGTGVHEQYF
D gene: TRBD1
clone size: .
V gene: TRBV2
J gene: TRBJ2-7

CDR3 DNA: TGTGCCAGCAGCTTAGACGGATTCCAAGAGACCCAGTACTTC
CDR3 protein: CASSLDGFQETQYF
D gene: .
clone size: few
V gene: TRBV7-9
J gene: TRBJ2-5

CDR3 DNA: TGTGCCAGCAGTCCCGCGGGACTAGCGGTTTTCCCCTACGAGCAGTACTTC
CDR3 protein: CASSPAGLAVFPYEQYF
D gene: TRBD2
clone size: .
V gene: TRBV27
J gene: TRBJ2-7

CDR3 DNA: TGTGCCAGCAGCCCCCAACAGGGGGCCTTTACTGAAGCTTTCTTT
CDR3 protein: CASSPQQGAFTEAFF
D gene: TRBD1
clone size: many
V gene: TRBV7-2
J gene: TRBJ1-1

CDR3 DNA: TGCGCCAGCAGCCAAGACATGACTAGCGGGTACAATGAGCAGTTCTTC
CDR3 protein: CASSQDMTSGYNEQFF
D gene: TRBD2
clone size: many
V gene: TRBV4-1
J gene: TRBJ2-1

CDR3 DNA: TGCGCCAGCAGCTTAGGCCAGGTTGAGAATCAGCCCCAGCATTTT
CDR3 protein: CASSLGQVENQPQHF
D gene: .
clone size: .
V gene: TRBV5-1
J gene: TRBJ1-5